This is a list of T cell receptor beta chains from one sample in a study of blood T cell repertoires in COVID-19. Sequencing was performed with immunoSEQ multiplex PCR; in TCRdb, only in-frame clones are kept and a portion is missing. Altogether about 200,000 clones are present, around 90% being singletons, with the ten largest covering around 6.5%. Sample: peripheral blood. All receptors come from a man aged 60 to 69 who had recovered from COVID-19. CDR3s include the opening cysteine and the closing phenylalanine or tryptophan. D genes are given only for firm matches. Some rows mark clone size as missing; the rest say once, few, many or name a class of expanded clone.

J,size,D,V,CDR3,DNA
TRBJ2-7,-,-,TRBV7-2,CASSYGGGSYEQYF,TGTGCCAGCAGCTACGGAGGAGGGTCCTACGAGCAGTACTTC
TRBJ2-7,-,-,TRBV29-1,CSAQGTNEQYF,TGCAGCGCCCAGGGGACCAACGAGCAGTACTTC
TRBJ1-1,-,-,TRBV5-5,CASRPTGNTEAFF,TGTGCCAGCAGACCTACGGGGAACACTGAAGCTTTCTTT
TRBJ2-5,-,TRBD1,TRBV11-2,CASSKGTEETQYF,TGTGCCAGCAGCAAGGGGACAGAAGAGACCCAGTACTTC
TRBJ1-1,-,TRBD1,TRBV7-8,CASSLALGQGVTEAFF,TGTGCCAGCAGCTTAGCCTTGGGACAGGGGGTCACTGAAGCTTTCTTT
TRBJ2-5,-,-,TRBV9,CASSVGPGTQETQYF,TGTGCCAGCAGCGTAGGGCCGGGAACCCAAGAGACCCAGTACTTC
TRBJ2-5,-,TRBD2,TRBV7-8,CASSLLSAGVDETQYF,TGTGCCAGCAGCTTACTCTCAGCGGGAGTCGATGAGACCCAGTACTTC
TRBJ1-2,-,TRBD1,TRBV28,CASEGQGFNYGYTF,TGTGCCAGCGAGGGACAGGGCTTTAACTATGGCTACACCTTC
TRBJ2-2,-,TRBD1,TRBV5-1,CASSPGGQGAQGELFF,TGCGCCAGCAGCCCCGGTGGACAGGGAGCCCAGGGGGAGCTGTTTTTT
TRBJ1-4,-,TRBD1,TRBV27,CASSLRGTGKTTNEKLFF,TGTGCCAGCAGTTTAAGGGGGACAGGCAAAACAACTAATGAAAAACTGTTTTTT
TRBJ2-7,-,TRBD1,TRBV19,CASSIGTGPYEQYF,TGTGCCAGTAGTATCGGGACAGGACCGTACGAGCAGTACTTC
TRBJ1-1,once,-,TRBV27,CASSLSFAGNTEAFF,TGTGCCAGCAGTTTATCGTTCGCAGGGAACACTGAAGCTTTCTTT
TRBJ2-7,once,-,TRBV3-1/TRBV3-2,CASSQDQGGLYEQYF,TGTGCCAGCAGCCAAGATCAAGGAGGGCTATACGAGCAGTACTTC
TRBJ1-1,-,-,TRBV23-1,CASLPLKHPNTEAFF,TGCGCCAGCCTCCCTCTCAAACACCCGAACACTGAAGCTTTCTTT
TRBJ2-3,-,-,TRBV5-1,CASSFSPGITDTQYF,TGCGCCAGCAGCTTCTCCCCGGGGATCACAGATACGCAGTATTTT
TRBJ2-3,-,-,TRBV11-2,CASSWSRLADTQYF,TGTGCCAGCAGCTGGTCTAGACTAGCAGATACGCAGTATTTT
TRBJ1-2,few,-,TRBV2,CASSEYRDRGYTF,TGTGCCAGCAGTGAATACAGGGATCGTGGCTACACCTTC
TRBJ1-2,-,-,TRBV20-1,CSARRGYGYTF,TGCAGTGCCCGAAGGGGCTATGGCTACACCTTC
TRBJ1-1,once,-,TRBV3-1/TRBV3-2,CASSQPFGNTEAFF,TGTGCCAGCAGCCAACCCTTCGGGAACACTGAAGCTTTCTTT
TRBJ1-4,-,-,TRBV5-1,CASSSSPEGRGGEKLFF,TGCGCCAGCAGCTCCTCTCCAGAAGGCAGGGGAGGGGAAAAACTGTTTTTT
TRBJ1-1,-,-,TRBV7-8,CASSLGLDRTYTEAFF,TGTGCCAGCAGCTTAGGGTTAGACAGGACCTACACTGAAGCTTTCTTT
TRBJ1-5,few,-,TRBV6-6,CASSAPMTGYQPQHF,TGTGCCAGCAGTGCCCCAATGACAGGATATCAGCCCCAGCATTTT
TRBJ1-2,-,-,TRBV12-3/TRBV12-4,CASSLNSIYGYTF,TGTGCCAGCAGTTTGAACAGCATCTATGGCTACACCTTC
TRBJ1-6,-,-,TRBV7-3,CASSLRGRNSPLHF,TGTGCCAGCAGCTTACGGGGGAGGAATTCACCCCTCCACTTT
TRBJ1-3,-,-,TRBV4-3,CASSQDFLGTSGNTIYF,TGCGCCAGCAGCCAAGATTTTTTGGGCACCTCTGGAAACACCATATATTTT
TRBJ2-2,-,-,TRBV5-5,CASSLVQAGELFF,TGTGCCAGCAGCTTGGTTCAGGCCGGGGAGCTGTTTTTT
TRBJ1-1,-,-,TRBV5-8,CASSLAPGTEAFF,TGTGCCAGCAGCTTGGCCCCGGGCACTGAAGCTTTCTTT
TRBJ2-2,-,-,TRBV14,CASSQLVRTGELFF,TGTGCCAGCAGCCAACTAGTGCGCACCGGGGAGCTGTTTTTT
TRBJ1-6,-,TRBD1,TRBV19,CASNQQGAGNSPLHF,TGTGCCAGTAACCAACAGGGGGCTGGGAATTCACCCCTCCACTTT
TRBJ1-6,-,-,TRBV27,CASSSGSYNSPLHF,TGTGCCAGCAGTTCGGGCTCCTATAATTCACCCCTCCACTTT
TRBJ2-2,-,-,TRBV19,CASSMLRGSANTGELFF,TGTGCCAGTAGTATGCTCCGGGGGAGCGCGAACACCGGGGAGCTGTTTTTT